This T cell receptor beta chain was captured by sequencing in a study of regulatory T cells in long-lasting Graves disease. This clonotype was seen ten or more times. TCR beta libraries were built with iRepertoire HTBI primers and Arm-PCR of CDR3 regions. TCRdb analysed the multiplex PCR reads with MiXCR anew, one entry per CDR3 protein. The data show 350,000 to 500,000 distinct CDR3 sequences, around 20% seen once. Time point defined: persistent/refractory GD, antithyroid drugs over 5 years with positive TRAb. PBMCs were the source of the RNA used for TCR sequencing. The V segment lost 6 bases and the J segment 0 bases; nucleotides outside the gene matches: 10. Germline CDR1 SNHLY, CDR2 FYNNEI. CDR3 length: 17 amino acids.

The sequence came from a female donor with Graves disease. V usage is TRBV2 and J usage is TRBJ1-5; the match to TRBD1 covers 8 bases. The material was peripheral blood mononuclear cells (PBMCs), obtained when the disease was refractory, from a patient treated with antithyroid drugs. CDR3: CASRTGTGILSNQPQHF. The DNA for the CDR3 is TGTGCCAGCAGGACCGGGACAGGAATTCTTAGCAATCAGCCCCAGCATTTT. The entire variable domain, with the rest obtained from reference TRBV2 and TRBJ1-5, is as follows: EPEVTQTPSHQVTQMGQEVILRCVPISNHLYFYWYRQILGQKVEFLVSFYNNEISEKSEIFDDQFSVERPDGSNFTLKIRSTKLEDSAMYFCASRTGTGILSNQPQHFGDGTRLSIL.